The 10 T cell receptor beta chains presented below share a single source sample, sequenced in a study of CD8 T cells in Susac syndrome. Random-hexamer reverse transcription was applied to roughly 0.5 to 1 ug RNA. TCRdb called the immunoSEQ multiplex PCR reads again in MiXCR, with one record for every CDR3 protein. Of 180,000 or so distinct CDR3 sequences in the sample, about 95% were seen once. Sequenced material: CD4+ T cells from PBMCs. The receptors were sampled from a human donor in good health.

The V call is TRBV4-2, the J call TRBJ2-1; TRBD1 is a possible D gene (6 bases). Germline CDR1 and CDR2: LGHNA and YNFKEQ. The V end lost 0 bases, the J end lost 13 bases, and 25 bases lay between the germline ends. This CDR3 is 17 amino acids long. The chain's CDR3 is CASSQDLKGVASLEQFF. CDR3 in DNA: TGTGCCAGCAGCCAAGATCTAAAGGGGGTTGCCTCTCTAGAACAGTTCTTC.

V and J are TRBV20-1 and TRBJ2-5; D remains unclear. Trimming removed 4 bases at V and 3 bases at J, with 6 bases between. CDR3 length: 11 amino acids. Germline CDR1 DFQATT, CDR2 SNEGSKA (reference sequence). The CDR3 sequence: CSAIPEETQYF. CDR3 in DNA: TGCAGTGCTATACCAGAAGAGACCCAGTACTTC.

V and J are TRBV4-1 and TRBJ2-1; TRBD2 agrees at 10 bases. Germline V gene sequence: CDR1 MGHRA, CDR2 YSYEKL. The CDR3 covers 17 residues. V dropped 3 bases and J dropped 4; count of bases not matched to a gene: 9. CDR3 region: CASSQEIAGGRYNEQFF. In nucleotides, the CDR3 is TGCGCCAGCAGCCAGGAAATAGCGGGAGGACGTTACAATGAGCAGTTCTTC.

This clonotype was detected only once. The chain links TRBV7-3 to TRBJ2-3, with D possibly being TRBD2 (6 bases). Trimming pared 3 bases from V and 4 bases from J, leaving 8 bases between. This CDR3 is built from 13 residues. Germline loops: CDR1 SGHTA, CDR2 FQGTGA. In DNA form, the CDR3 reads TGTGCCAGCAGCTTCCGGGAGCCAGATACGCAGTATTTT. It is translated as CASSFREPDTQYF.

This chain connects TRBV7-2 to TRBJ1-2; TRBD1 might be the D (6 bases). Germline assignment: CDR1 SGHTA and CDR2 FQGNSA. CDR3 length: 13 residues. V was shortened by 5 bases and J by 5 bases, with 12 bases between the two germline ends. The CDR3 loop reads CASSNRQEYGYTF. For the CDR3, the DNA is TGTGCCAGCAGCAACCGACAGGAGTATGGCTACACCTTC.

This clonotype is a singleton in its sample. The V gene is TRBV5-1, the J gene TRBJ2-7, with D perhaps matching TRBD2 (5 bases). The germline V gene has CDR1 SGHRS and CDR2 YFSETQ. V gave up 6 bases and J gave up 6 bases, with 10 bases separating them. The CDR3 length is 11 residues. CDR3 in DNA: TGCGCCAGCAACAGTGAGGGCGAGCAGTACTTC. The encoded protein is CASNSEGEQYF. Full variable domain (outside the CDR3, taken from reference TRBV5-1 and TRBJ2-7): KAGVTQTPRYLIKTRGQQVTLSCSPISGHRSVSWYQQTPGQGLQFLFEYFSETQRNKGNFPGRFSGRQFSNSRSEMNVSTLELGDSALYLCASNSEGEQYFGPGTRLTVT.

V usage is TRBV6-2 or TRBV6-3 and J usage is TRBJ2-3; no firm D call. Per the germline V gene, CDR1 is MNHEY and CDR2 is SVGEGT. The CDR3 runs 15 residues. With 0 bases removed from V and 1 base from J, the gap between germline ends came to 8 bases. The CDR3 here is CASSYSTLGTDTQYF. Here the CDR3 DNA reads TGTGCCAGCAGTTACTCGACGCTAGGCACAGATACGCAGTATTTT.

J is TRBJ2-1 and V is TRBV12-3 or TRBV12-4, with D maybe TRBD2 (6 bases). The CDR3 extends over 17 amino acids. The ends were cut back, 5 bases at V and 0 bases at J, with 17 bases in the middle. The CDR3 sequence is CASSMGFSGSSYNEQFF. CDR3 bases: TGTGCCAGCAGTATGGGATTTAGCGGCAGCTCCTACAATGAGCAGTTCTTC.

The table lists this clonotype with a count of one. The chain carries TRBV3-1 and TRBJ1-1, with a tentative D call TRBD1 (6 bases). Trimming took off 1 base at V and 11 bases at J, with 17 bases between the two ends. Germline V gene data show CDR1 as LGHDT and CDR2 as YNNKEL (reference sequence). The length of the CDR3 is 14 residues. CDR3: CASSQASRDKEAFF. Written as DNA, the CDR3 is TGTGCCAGCAGCCAAGCTAGCAGGGACAAGGAGGCTTTCTTT. The full variable domain, in which reference TRBV3-1 and TRBJ1-1 provide the parts outside the CDR3, is DTAVSQTPKYLVTQMGNDKSIKCEQNLGHDTMYWYKQDSKKFLKIMFSYNNKELIINETVPNRFSPKSPDKAHLNLHINSLELGDSAVYFCASSQASRDKEAFFGQGTRLTVV.

V and J are TRBV29-1 and TRBJ2-7; D gene unclear. Germline V CDR1 and CDR2: SQVTM, ANQGSEA. Trimming took 4 bases from V and 3 from J, leaving 10 bases between them. The CDR3 sequence is 12 residues long. The CDR3 reads CSVAESSYEQYF. The CDR3 DNA reads as TGCAGCGTTGCTGAGTCCAGCTACGAGCAGTACTTC.